The 21 T cell receptor beta chains below all came from one sample that was sequenced in a study of regulatory T cells in long-lasting Graves disease. Relying on iRepertoire HTBI primers and Arm-PCR of CDR3 regions, the team built TCR beta libraries. TCRdb reanalysed the multiplex PCR reads using MiXCR and keeps one entry per CDR3 protein. The sample has a few hundred thousand distinct CDR3 sequences, 22% seen once. Time point given: persistent/refractory GD, antithyroid drugs over 5 years with positive TRAb. Making the TCR library involved RNA that had been extracted from PBMCs. The sample in question was peripheral blood mononuclear cells (PBMCs), obtained when the disease was refractory, from a patient treated with antithyroid drugs. The source is a female donor with Graves disease.

This clonotype came up a few times. A clone one base away is much larger, so this may be a read error. V is TRBV2 and J is TRBJ1-1; TRBD1 matches at 9 bases. From germline, CDR1 is SNHLY and CDR2 FYNNEI. V lost 8 bases and J lost 1; bases outside the gene matches: 5. The CDR3 sequence is 14 residues long. The CDR3 coding sequence is TGTGCCAGCGGAACGGGACAGGGGAACACTGAAGCTTTCTTT. Protein product: CASGTGQGNTEAFF.

The genes are TRBV5-1 and TRBJ2-5, with unresolved D. This CDR3 has 13 residues. Germline V gene data show CDR1 as SGHRS and CDR2 as YFSETQ. Deletions cut 1 base from V and 7 bases from J, with 11 bases between. Here the CDR3 DNA reads TGCGCCAGCAGCTTGTACCCGGAAGGGACCCAGTACTTC. The encoded protein is CASSLYPEGTQYF.

To note about this clonotype: Being one base from a much bigger clone, this may be a read error. The chain links TRBV2 to TRBJ1-4; no clear D. Between the trimmed V and J ends, which lost 4 bases and 10 bases, there was a span of 13 bases. Germline CDR1 and CDR2: SNHLY and FYNNEI. The CDR3 is 13 amino acids. CDR3 DNA: TGTGCCAGCAGTGCCGGTCGAGCGGTAAAACTGTTTTTT. Its translation is CASSAGRAVKLFF.

This clonotype was found a few times. The rearrangement joins TRBV29-1 to TRBJ1-6, with 9 bases identical to TRBD1. The CDR3 runs to 13 residues. Germline V lookup: CDR1 SQVTM, CDR2 ANQGSEA. J gave up 10 bases and V 4 bases, and 5 bases lay outside the gene matches. The CDR3 loop is CSVGGQGGSPLHF. CDR3 sequence (DNA): TGCAGCGTTGGGGGACAGGGCGGATCACCCCTCCACTTT.

Of note for this clonotype: An end of the junction does not agree with germline; a read error may underlie this. V gene TRBV12-3 or TRBV12-4 combines with J gene TRBJ2-2, with no clear D. The CDR3 length is 14 residues. The DNA for the CDR3 is TGTGCCGGCAGCCGGACCAACCTCGAAGGGGAGCTGTTTTTT. Residues: CAGSRTNLEGELFF.

A note on this clonotype: The junction shows a germline mismatch at one end, possibly a read error. This chain links TRBV7-3 with TRBJ2-5, with 7 bases lining up with TRBD2. CDR3 length: 15 amino acids. Germline V gene sequence: CDR1 SGHTA, CDR2 FQGTGA. The CDR3 reads CASSLNGGGEETQHF. DNA for the CDR3: TGTGCCAGCAGCTTAAATGGTGGGGGGGAAGAGACCCAGCACTTC.

The sample holds a few counts of this clonotype. Germline is not matched at one junction end, which may reflect a read error. V usage is TRBV28 and J usage is TRBJ2-5, with D perhaps being TRBD1 or TRBD2 (6 bases each). This CDR3 has 12 residues. Looked up from germline, CDR1 is MDHEN and CDR2 is SYDVKM. CDR3 DNA sequence: TGTGCCAGCAGCCCCCCCGGGGGACATTGGGGCTTC. Translated: CASSPPGGHWGF.

This clonotype was found a few times. The J gene is TRBJ1-6, the V gene TRBV11-2; TRBD1 is a possible D gene (5 bases). Trimming stripped 2 bases from V and 5 bases from J, with 13 bases between. The CDR3 is 16 amino acids. The germline V gene encodes CDR1 SGHAT and CDR2 FQNNGV. In DNA form, the CDR3 reads TGTGCCAGCAGCTTATTTGTCTGGGGGGATAATTCACCCCTCCACTTT. Translating it yields CASSLFVWGDNSPLHF. The entire variable domain, with the rest obtained from reference TRBV11-2 and TRBJ1-6, is as follows: EAGVAQSPRYKIIEKRQSVAFWCNPISGHATLYWYQQILGQGPKLLIQFQNNGVVDDSQLPKDRFSAERLKGVDSTLKIQPAKLEDSAVYLCASSLFVWGDNSPLHFGNGTRLTVT.

The chain couples TRBV6-1 to TRBJ2-2; 7 nucleotides match TRBD1. Germline-derived CDR1 and CDR2 are MNHNS and SASEGT. This CDR3 has 16 residues. After removal of 6 bases from V and 0 bases from J, the junction contained 7 bases not matched to a gene. This chain's CDR3 is CASSTDRPSNTGELFF. CDR3 DNA sequence: TGTGCCAGCAGCACGGACAGGCCTTCGAACACCGGGGAGCTGTTTTTT.

The table lists this clonotype with a few counts. The chain employs TRBV2 and TRBJ1-1, with 8 bases identical to TRBD1. CDR3 length: 13 amino acids. The germline gives CDR1 SNHLY, CDR2 FYNNEI. V lost 4 bases and J lost 6; bases outside the gene matches: 4. The CDR3 bases are TGTGCCAGCAGTGGGCAGGGGGCCTCTGAAGCTTTCTTT. Amino acids: CASSGQGASEAFF.

This clonotype was seen repeatedly, ten times or more. The chain has TRBV7-2 and TRBJ2-7; tentatively, D is TRBD2 (5 bases). V lost 1 base and J lost 7, with 17 bases in between. This CDR3 contains 15 residues. CDR1 is SGHTA, CDR2 FQGNSA, per germline. This CDR3 is CASSLVPTEAWEQYF. CDR3 DNA: TGTGCCAGCAGCTTAGTACCCACGGAGGCGTGGGAGCAGTACTTC.

The gene calls are TRBV3-1 and TRBJ2-7; D is uncertain. V was trimmed by 1 base and J by 3 bases, leaving 7 bases between them. Germline loops: CDR1 LGHDT, CDR2 YNNKEL (reference sequence). The CDR3 loop spans 13 amino acids. CDR3 bases: TGTGCCAGCAGCCAAGGAAACGGCTACGAGCAGTACTTC. It is translated as CASSQGNGYEQYF.

This clonotype was observed many times. CDR3 residues: CASSHRGQGAMFDGYTF. DNA of the CDR3: TGTGCCAGTAGTCATCGAGGACAGGGGGCGATGTTCGATGGCTACACCTTC. V gene TRBV19 combines with J gene TRBJ1-2; 11 nucleotides match TRBD1. CDR1 is LNHDA, CDR2 SQIVND, per germline (reference sequence). The V and J ends lost 5 bases and 6 bases, in that order; junction bases with no gene match: 14. This CDR3 is 17 amino acids long.

The V and J genes are TRBV20-1 and TRBJ2-5, with no clear D. This CDR3 has 14 amino acids. From germline, CDR1 is DFQATT and CDR2 SNEGSKA (reference sequence). V was pared by 0 bases and J by 2 bases, with 10 bases between. For the CDR3, the DNA is TGCAGTGCTAGAGATGCCCTTGTTCAAGAGACCCAGTACTTC. It yields the protein CSARDALVQETQYF.

This clonotype appeared many times. The CDR3 DNA follows: TGTGCCACCAGTGATTTTGGGTCCGGACAGGGGAATAGGGGCTACACCTTC. Translation gives CATSDFGSGQGNRGYTF. The rearrangement joins TRBV24-1 to TRBJ1-2, with TRBD1 matching 9 bases. After removal of 1 base from V and 8 bases from J, the junction contained 13 bases not matched to a gene. Germline CDR1 and CDR2: KGHDR and SFDVKD. This CDR3 contains 17 residues.

This chain joins TRBV6-1 and TRBJ2-3, with TRBD2 identical over 8 bases. Germline CDR1 reads MNHNS; CDR2 reads SASEGT. The CDR3 spans 12 residues. V was clipped by 5 bases and J by 8 bases; unmatched bases: 3. The CDR3 reads CASSRTSGTQYF. In nucleotides, the CDR3 is TGTGCCAGCAGTCGAACTAGCGGTACGCAGTATTTT.

The CDR3 DNA is TGCGCCAGCAGTGTACGGGCCTCATATGGCTACACCTTC. Amino acid sequence: CASSVRASYGYTF. The rearrangement uses TRBV10-2 and TRBJ1-2; D uncertain. CDR3 length: 13 residues. V lost 4 bases to trimming and J lost 5 bases, with 11 bases between them. CDR1 is WSHSY and CDR2 is SAAADI in the germline V gene.

There are a few counts of this clonotype. The chain is built from TRBV6-1 and TRBJ1-2; D is undetermined. This CDR3 is built from 11 residues. Germline loops: CDR1 MNHNS, CDR2 SASEGT. The germline V and J ends were trimmed by 8 bases and 8 bases, with 12 bases remaining between them. The CDR3: CASRYPGGYTF. CDR3 coding DNA: TGTGCCAGCCGCTACCCAGGAGGCTACACCTTC.

The count of this clonotype is one. The chain links TRBV20-1 to TRBJ2-2; 11 positions match TRBD1. The CDR3 covers 17 residues. Germline lookup yields CDR1 DFQATT and CDR2 SNEGSKA (reference sequence). The V segment lost 1 base and the J segment 4 bases; nucleotides outside the gene matches: 8. The CDR3 is CSARAGTGGRGTGELFF. As DNA, the CDR3 is TGCAGTGCTAGAGCCGGGACAGGGGGTCGGGGCACCGGGGAGCTGTTTTTT.

The table lists this clonotype with many counts. This chain connects TRBV25-1 to TRBJ1-1, with 8 nucleotides matching TRBD1. The germline gives CDR1 MGHDK, CDR2 SYGVNS. The trim removed 6 bases at V and 4 bases at J, leaving 7 bases unmatched. The CDR3 spans 14 residues. CDR3 sequence (DNA): TGTGCCAGCAGCTCTGGGACAGGTTCCACTGAAGCTTTCTTT. It codes for CASSSGTGSTEAFF.

The chain links TRBV30 to TRBJ1-5, with D tentatively TRBD1 (5 bases). This CDR3 comprises 14 residues. V shed 2 bases and J shed 4 bases, with 12 bases lying between them. Per the germline V gene, CDR1 is GTSNPN and CDR2 is SVGIG (reference sequence). The CDR3: CAWSKQGGNQPQHF. The CDR3 DNA sequence: TGTGCCTGGAGTAAGCAGGGAGGGAATCAGCCCCAGCATTTT.